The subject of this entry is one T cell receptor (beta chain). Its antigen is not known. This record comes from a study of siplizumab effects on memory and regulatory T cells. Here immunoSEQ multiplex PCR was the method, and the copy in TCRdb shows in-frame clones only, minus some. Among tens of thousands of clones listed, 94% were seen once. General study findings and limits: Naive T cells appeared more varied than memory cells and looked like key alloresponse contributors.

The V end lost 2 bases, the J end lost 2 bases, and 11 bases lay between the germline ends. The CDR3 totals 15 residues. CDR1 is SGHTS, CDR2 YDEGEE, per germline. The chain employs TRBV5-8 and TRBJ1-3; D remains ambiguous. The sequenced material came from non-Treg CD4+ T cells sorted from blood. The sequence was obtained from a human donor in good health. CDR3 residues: CASSFPPGTGNTIYF. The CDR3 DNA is TGTGCCAGCAGCTTTCCCCCGGGGACTGGAAACACCATATATTTT.